The source of this T cell receptor beta chain is a study of OX40 agonist ivuxolimab in advanced cancers. Individuals having autoimmune disease history or systemic immunosuppression were not enrolled. Blood draws occurred at baseline, cycle 4 day 1, and cycle 7 day 1. Details on this clone: The antigen is undetermined.

Sequenced by immunoSEQ multiplex PCR; TCRdb stores in-frame clones only, minus some. The table has roughly 92,000 clones, around 91% seen once. Study results and limitations: Circulating CD4+ and CD8+ T cells showed clonal expansion by week 6 at 0.1 to 3.0 mg/kg. In general, CD8+ T cells held more expanded clones than CD4+ did, on average.

The CDR3 totals 14 residues. Germline CDR1 SGDLS, CDR2 YYNGEE. Trimming took off 0 bases at V and 4 bases at J, with 8 bases between the two ends. This sequence joins TRBV9 and TRBJ1-5; TRBD1 might be the D (5 bases). The specimen was CD4+ or CD8+ T cells sorted from blood, collected in a trial of the OX40 agonist ivuxolimab. This receptor was obtained from an adult with an advanced solid tumor such as melanoma, head and neck, liver or kidney cancer. This CDR3 is CASSVAGLNQPQHF. As DNA, the CDR3 is TGTGCCAGCAGCGTAGCAGGGCTAAATCAGCCCCAGCATTTT.